A selection of T cell receptor beta chains follows, all from one sample in a study of blood T cell repertoires in COVID-19. Profiled with immunoSEQ multiplex PCR; TCRdb holds only in-frame clones, not every one. The sample carries a few hundred thousand clones, approximately 84% recorded once. The specimen sequenced was PBMCs or T cells enriched from blood (not recorded which). These receptors all stem from a woman aged 45-65 years who had been exposed to COVID-19. The CDR3 runs from the conserved cysteine through the conserved F or W. The order of the fields is D gene, V gene, J gene, clone size, CDR3 DNA, CDR3 protein. The D gene is left open where the match is weak. Clone size appears in some rows only: once, few, many, or a class for an expanded clone.

NA	TRBV19	TRBJ1-1	NA	TGTGCCAGTAGTATTGTCGCGTTGAACACTGAAGCTTTCTTT	CASSIVALNTEAFF
TRBD1	TRBV3-1/TRBV3-2	TRBJ1-1	NA	TGTGCCAGCAGCCTTGACAGGGTCAGCGTCGGCGCTGAAGCTTTCTTT	CASSLDRVSVGAEAFF
NA	TRBV7-9	TRBJ2-7	NA	TGTGCCAGCAGTCTTAAGGCCGGGGGGCATGACGAGCAGTACTTC	CASSLKAGGHDEQYF
TRBD1	TRBV6-2/TRBV6-3	TRBJ1-2	NA	TGTGCCAGCAGCCCCGGGACAGGGAAGATGGGCAACTATGGCTACACCTTC	CASSPGTGKMGNYGYTF
NA	TRBV28	TRBJ2-2	NA	TGTGCCAGCAGTTTATCCCTCCCCCTCACCGGGGAGCTGTTTTTT	CASSLSLPLTGELFF
NA	TRBV28	TRBJ1-1	NA	TGTGCCAGCAGTCAGGTCGGCACAGTCACTGAAGCTTTCTTT	CASSQVGTVTEAFF
NA	TRBV29-1	TRBJ2-1	few	TGCAGCGTTGCCTTTCACAATGAGCAGTTCTTC	CSVAFHNEQFF
NA	TRBV9	TRBJ1-1	NA	TGTGCCAGCAGCGTTGGTGAGGGCGGGCGGAACACTGAAGCTTTCTTT	CASSVGEGGRNTEAFF
NA	TRBV27	TRBJ1-6	NA	TGTGCCAGCAGACAGGGCCCTTATTCACCCCTCCACTTT	CASRQGPYSPLHF
TRBD2	TRBV2	TRBJ2-3	NA	TGTGCCAGCAGTGAACTAGCGGGGAGTGATACGCAGTATTTT	CASSELAGSDTQYF
NA	TRBV29-1	TRBJ1-1	NA	TGCAGCGTTGGTGGGGAGGCTGAAGCTTTCTTT	CSVGGEAEAFF
NA	TRBV11-2	TRBJ2-7	NA	TGTGCCAGCAGCTCCGTAAGGGGCGCCAAGTATTACGAGCAGTACTTC	CASSSVRGAKYYEQYF
NA	TRBV28	TRBJ1-6	NA	TGTGCCAGCAGAGGGACACATTACTCCTATAATTCACCCCTCCACTTT	CASRGTHYSYNSPLHF
TRBD1	TRBV3-1/TRBV3-2	TRBJ1-1	NA	TGTGCCAGCAGCCAGACAGGGAAGCCCACTGAAGCTTTCTTT	CASSQTGKPTEAFF
TRBD2	TRBV4-3	TRBJ2-5	NA	TGCGCCAGCAGCCAAGGGGATTTTGCGGGGGGGCCGAGGGAGACCCAGTACTTC	CASSQGDFAGGPRETQYF
TRBD1	TRBV12-3/TRBV12-4	TRBJ1-2	NA	TGTGCCAGCAGTTTCAGGGGGAATGGCTACACCTTC	CASSFRGNGYTF
NA	TRBV6-5	TRBJ2-1	NA	TGTGCCAGCAGGGCGGGGATGTACAATGAGCAGTTCTTC	CASRAGMYNEQFF
NA	TRBV19	TRBJ1-2	few	TGTGCCAGTAGTATTAAGGACAACCGGGGCTACACCTTC	CASSIKDNRGYTF
NA	TRBV5-8	TRBJ2-7	NA	TGTGCCGTCCCGGACGAGGGCCCCTACGAGCAGTACTTC	CAVPDEGPYEQYF
TRBD2	TRBV3-1/TRBV3-2	TRBJ2-5	NA	TGTGCCAGCAGCCTTGCGGGGGTCCAAGAGACCCAGTACTTC	CASSLAGVQETQYF
NA	TRBV27	TRBJ1-1	NA	TGTGCCAGCAGTTTGGGCCCGATGGGCACTGAAGCTTTCTTT	CASSLGPMGTEAFF
NA	TRBV12-3/TRBV12-4	TRBJ2-3	NA	TGTGCCAGCCGACTGGATACGCAGTATTTT	CASRLDTQYF
TRBD1	TRBV7-3	TRBJ2-1	few	TGTGCCAGCAGCTTCTACGGGACAGGGGGCTACGAGCAGTTCTTC	CASSFYGTGGYEQFF
TRBD1	TRBV2	TRBJ1-2	NA	TGTGCCAGCAGCCTGTTGGGACAGGGAGGGAACTATGGCTACACCTTC	CASSLLGQGGNYGYTF
NA	TRBV5-4	TRBJ1-4	NA	TGTGCCAGCAGCTTGGGACAGGAGAAGGGGAAACTGTTTTTT	CASSLGQEKGKLFF
NA	TRBV27	TRBJ1-1	NA	TGTGCCAGCAGGAGTATCACTGAAGCTTTCTTT	CASRSITEAFF
NA	TRBV27	TRBJ2-1	NA	TGTGCCAGCAGCCCCGTCCGGAGACAGGGATCGGGGAGGGAGCAGTTCTTC	CASSPVRRQGSGREQFF
TRBD1	TRBV2	TRBJ2-7	NA	TGTGCCAGCGCCCCCCGCCAGGGGGAATACGAGCAGTACTTC	CASAPRQGEYEQYF
TRBD1	TRBV28	TRBJ2-1	NA	TGTGCCAGCAGTGACCCCGGGGGACAGGGACAGTTCTTC	CASSDPGGQGQFF
TRBD1	TRBV28	TRBJ2-1	NA	TGTGCCAGCAGCCCCGGGACAGGAGAGTTCTTC	CASSPGTGEFF
NA	TRBV13	TRBJ1-1	few	TGTGCCAGCAGCTTAAAGGACCTGAGGACAGCGAACACTGAAGCTTTCTTT	CASSLKDLRTANTEAFF
NA	TRBV4-3	TRBJ1-6	NA	TGCGCCAGCAGCCAAGATCAGTCGGGGAGATCACCCCTCCACTTT	CASSQDQSGRSPLHF
NA	TRBV27	TRBJ2-1	few	TGTGCCAGCAAAACGCCAGGGGTAAACGAGCAGTTCTTC	CASKTPGVNEQFF
NA	TRBV28	TRBJ1-1	NA	TGTGCCAGCAGGGTACAGGGCTCTGAAGCTTTCTTT	CASRVQGSEAFF
TRBD1	TRBV7-2	TRBJ1-2	NA	TGTGCCAGCAGCTTAGATCCCCTAAGGACAGGGGACGGTGGCTACACCTTC	CASSLDPLRTGDGGYTF
TRBD1	TRBV6-5	TRBJ1-5	NA	TGTGCCAGCACCGTCTGGACAGGGGGTTATCAGCCCCAGCATTTT	CASTVWTGGYQPQHF
NA	TRBV28	TRBJ2-1	once	TGTGCCAGCGACGACGGGAATGAGCAGTTCTTC	CASDDGNEQFF
NA	TRBV5-1	TRBJ1-1	NA	TGCGCCAGCAGCCCCAACATACAACGCGAAGCTTTCTTT	CASSPNIQREAFF
NA	TRBV3-1/TRBV3-2	TRBJ2-6	NA	TGTGCCAGCAGCCAATATGAGGGGGCCAACGTCCTGACTTTC	CASSQYEGANVLTF
NA	TRBV29-1	TRBJ2-1	NA	TGCAGCGTTCTGGGGGCAGGGGCCCACAATGAGCAGTTCTTC	CSVLGAGAHNEQFF
TRBD1	TRBV5-6	TRBJ2-1	NA	TGTGCCAGCAGCTTGGTCCCAGGGGGCAGGGGTGAGCAGTTCTTC	CASSLVPGGRGEQFF
TRBD1	TRBV10-2	TRBJ2-5	NA	TGCGCCAGCATTTCTGGGCCCCCAGGGGGCGGGGAGACCCAGTACTTC	CASISGPPGGGETQYF
NA	TRBV12-3/TRBV12-4	TRBJ2-5	NA	TGTGCCAGCAGTCCAGGAGAGACCCAGTACTTC	CASSPGETQYF
NA	TRBV15	TRBJ1-3	NA	TGTGCCACCAGCAGAGGACAGCAAGCCTCTGGAAACACCATATATTTT	CATSRGQQASGNTIYF
TRBD2	TRBV4-2	TRBJ2-3	NA	TGTGCCAGCAGCCAATCTGGCGGGGGTACCCTAGATACGCAGTATTTT	CASSQSGGGTLDTQYF
NA	TRBV6-5	TRBJ2-7	NA	TGTGCCAGCAGCCGTAACAGCTACGAGCAGTACTTC	CASSRNSYEQYF
NA	TRBV7-8	TRBJ1-2	NA	TGTGCCAGCAGCCGGGACTCTGGCTACACCTTC	CASSRDSGYTF
TRBD1	TRBV5-1	TRBJ2-1	NA	TGCGCCAGCAGACGGGACAGGGGGAGGGATGAGCAGTTCTTC	CASRRDRGRDEQFF
NA	TRBV9	TRBJ2-1	NA	TGTGCCAGCAGCGGGACTACGAATGGAGAGCAGTTCTTC	CASSGTTNGEQFF
NA	TRBV28	TRBJ1-6	once	TGTGCCAGCAGCCTCAGTAACTATAATTCACCCCTCCACTTT	CASSLSNYNSPLHF
TRBD1	TRBV19	TRBJ1-2	NA	TGTGCCAGTAGTCCTGGAACTCGGGACAGGACAGAGGAGGGACATTTTAGGCGTGGCTACACCTTC	CASSPGTRDRTEEGHFRRGYTF
NA	TRBV16	TRBJ1-2	NA	TGTGCCAGCAGCCAATTCGACAGACACTATGGCTACACCTTC	CASSQFDRHYGYTF
NA	TRBV11-2	TRBJ2-5	NA	TGTGCCAGCAGCCTGCAGGGGACCTCCATTGAGACCCAGTACTTC	CASSLQGTSIETQYF
NA	TRBV6-5	TRBJ2-7	NA	TGTGCCAGCAGCCCGGCAGGAGGATTATACGAGCAGTACTTC	CASSPAGGLYEQYF
NA	TRBV5-1	TRBJ1-6	few	TGCGCCTGCAAGGTGGGCCCGGTTAATTCACCCCTCCACTTT	CACKVGPVNSPLHF